This record looks at one T cell receptor beta chain sequence and its context. The sample comes from a study of PD-L1 blockade in urothelial cancer. CDR1 LGHNA and CDR2 YSLEER come from the germline V gene. There are 15 residues in the CDR3. Trimming removed 1 base at V and 1 base at J, with 9 bases between. Patients had locally advanced or metastatic urothelial carcinoma. Generated by immunoSEQ multiplex PCR, the TCRdb table keeps only in-frame clones and is missing some. Of roughly 50,000 clones listed, roughly nine tenths are singletons. The V call is TRBV4-3, the J call TRBJ2-3; tentatively, D is TRBD1 (5 bases). The clonotype was recovered from a man aged 60 to 69 with urothelial cancer. This specimen was PBMCs, taken around atezolizumab (anti-PD-L1) treatment. The CDR3 is CASSQGSTGTDTQYF. For the CDR3, the DNA is TGCGCCAGCAGCCAAGGATCGACAGGCACAGATACGCAGTATTTT.